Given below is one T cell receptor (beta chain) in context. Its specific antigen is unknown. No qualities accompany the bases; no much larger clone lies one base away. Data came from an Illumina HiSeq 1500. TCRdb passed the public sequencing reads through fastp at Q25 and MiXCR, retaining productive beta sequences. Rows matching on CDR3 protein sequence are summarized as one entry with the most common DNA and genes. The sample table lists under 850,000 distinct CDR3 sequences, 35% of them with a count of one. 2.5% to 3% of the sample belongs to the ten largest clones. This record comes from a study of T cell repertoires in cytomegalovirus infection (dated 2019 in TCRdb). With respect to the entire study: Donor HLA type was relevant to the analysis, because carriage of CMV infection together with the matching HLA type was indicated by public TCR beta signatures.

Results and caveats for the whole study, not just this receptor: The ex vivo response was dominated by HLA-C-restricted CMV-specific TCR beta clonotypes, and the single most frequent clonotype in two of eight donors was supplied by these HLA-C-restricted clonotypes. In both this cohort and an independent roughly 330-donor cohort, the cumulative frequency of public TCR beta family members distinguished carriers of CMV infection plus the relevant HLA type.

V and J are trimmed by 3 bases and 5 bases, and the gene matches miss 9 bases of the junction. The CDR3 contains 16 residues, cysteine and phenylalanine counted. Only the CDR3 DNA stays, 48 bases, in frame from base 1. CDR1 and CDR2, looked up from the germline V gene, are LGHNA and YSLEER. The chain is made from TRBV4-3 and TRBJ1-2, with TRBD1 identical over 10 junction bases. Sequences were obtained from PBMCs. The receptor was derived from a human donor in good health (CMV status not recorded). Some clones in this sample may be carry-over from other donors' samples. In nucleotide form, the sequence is TGCGCCAGCAGCCACGCGGGAGGACAGGGGGGTTATGGCTACACCTTC. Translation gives CASSHAGGQGGYGYTF.